This TCR beta chain emerged from a study of T cells in narcolepsy. The wider study: Enrolled donors included narcolepsy type 1 or type 2 patients and healthy controls.

Assay: immunoSEQ multiplex PCR; the TCRdb copy retains only in-frame clones and omits some. Found here are some 22,000 clones, around 85% of them singletons; the top ten hold about 10%. Germline loops: CDR1 SGHVS, CDR2 FNYEAQ. This CDR3 region has 15 residues. The V and J ends lost 0 bases and 2 bases respectively, with 10 bases between them. This clone was counted once. The sequenced sample consisted of memory (CD45RA-) CD4+ T cells from blood. V is TRBV7-6 and J is TRBJ2-5; perhaps TRBD2 as D (5 bases). This clonotype originated in a human donor in good health. The CDR3 DNA sequence: TGTGCCAGCAGCTTAGCCGGCGGGTTGCAAGAGACCCAGTACTTC. Residues: CASSLAGGLQETQYF.